This entry describes one TCR beta chain. Its matching antigen is unknown. Only United States sites treated participants with HIV. At survey level, the immunoSEQ assay was run in its v3.0 version. TCRdb's table, derived via immunoSEQ multiplex PCR, lists solely in-frame clones and lacks some. The data show 25,000 to 35,000 clones, 70% to 90% seen once. Trimming left V 3 bases short and J 15 bases short, with 15 bases between. The CDR3 is 12 residues long. Germline V gene data show CDR1 as LNHNV and CDR2 as YYDKDF (reference sequence). The data belong to a study of long-term antiretroviral therapy in people with HIV. Study-level findings and limits: The repertoire was dominated at all time points by clones expanded before ART. There were no data on ART adherence, viral resistance or therapy changes, a gap that limits inferences about post-ART repertoire changes. Blood was collected between the mid-2000s and the late 2010s, possibly under older ART regimens.

The origin of this receptor is a man aged 45-65 years with HIV. The source was unsorted PBMCs, collected 3.2 years before starting antiretroviral therapy. The chain couples TRBV15 to TRBJ2-1; possible D gene TRBD1, 5 bases. CDR3 residues: CATSRADNDLFF. CDR3 bases: TGTGCCACCAGCAGGGCGGACAATGACCTGTTCTTC. Full variable domain (rest looked up from reference TRBV15 and TRBJ2-1): DAMVIQNPRYQVTQFGKPVTLSCSQTLNHNVMYWYQQKSSQAPKLLFHYYDKDFNNEADTPDNFQSRRPNTSFCFLDIRSPGLGDTAMYLCATSRADNDLFFGPGTRLTVL.